This entry concerns a single TCR beta chain. Antigen: not known. At one boundary the junction diverges from the germline segment, which might be a read error. In building TCR beta libraries, iRepertoire HTBI primers were used together with Arm-PCR of CDR3 regions. TCRdb reprocessed the multiplex PCR reads via MiXCR and lists one record per CDR3 protein. The sample has about 470,000 distinct CDR3 sequences, 20% seen once. This sample's time point: persistent/refractory GD, antithyroid drugs over 5 years with positive TRAb. Making the TCR library involved RNA that had been extracted from PBMCs. The germline gives CDR1 MNHEY, CDR2 SVGEGT. This CDR3 is 14 amino acids long. This record belongs to a study of regulatory T cells in long-lasting Graves disease. Whole-study findings and limits: Persistent disease preferred TRBV28, TRBJ1-2 and TRBJ2-5.

The rearrangement links TRBV6-2 or TRBV6-3 to TRBJ1-1; 9 bases agree with TRBD1. The specimen was peripheral blood mononuclear cells (PBMCs), collected when the disease was refractory, from a patient treated with antithyroid drugs. The source is a female donor with Graves disease. The CDR3: CASSPDRGFTEASF. The DNA of the CDR3 is TGTGCCAGCAGCCCGGACAGGGGTTTCACTGAAGCTTCCTTT.